What follows describes a single T cell receptor (beta chain). The antigen is unknown. Germline CDR1 and CDR2: SEHNR and FQNEAQ (reference sequence). V was pared by 5 bases and J by 4 bases, with 8 bases between. This CDR3 contains 13 residues. This sample is drawn from a study of shared clonotypes between healthy human individuals. About the study: The donor pool was made up of a couple of women and three men aged 18 to 49. Donors had three CD4 naive, three CD4 memory, two CD8 naive and one CD8 memory plate apiece. Study-wide results and limits: About 5% of naive CD4 clonotypes were common to several donors.

Using 200 ng DNA, about 29,000 T cell genomes, the sorted-subset replicate PCRs were run. Using immunoSEQ multiplex PCR, the repertoire was profiled, and TCRdb retains in-frame clones only, with some absent. The sample holds millions of clones, more than 85% seen once. The sample was naive CD4+ T cells from PBMCs. The subset is: CD45RA+ positively selected. The clonotype originates from a man between 18 and 29 years old in good health. Some clones in this sample may be carry-over from other donors' samples. The gene calls are TRBV7-9 and TRBJ2-2, with D uncertain. The CDR3 here is CASSPAPTGELFF. The CDR3, as DNA: TGTGCCAGCAGCCCAGCCCCCACCGGGGAGCTGTTTTTT.